These T cell receptor beta chains were read from a single sample in a study of blood T cell repertoires in COVID-19. Assay used: immunoSEQ multiplex PCR; TCRdb lists only in-frame clones, some missing. This sample carries about 330,000 clones, around 87% of them seen once, and the ten largest clones take approximately 5%. Sequencing used PBMCs or T cells enriched from blood (not recorded which). These receptor sequences come from a woman aged 25 to 39 who had recovered from COVID-19. Both conserved end residues are part of each CDR3. The D gene is left open where the match is weak. Not every row has a clone size; where given, it reads once, few, many or a size class.

TRBV16	TRBD1	once	TRBJ2-3	CASSPGQGSTDTQYF	TGTGCCAGCAGCCCCGGACAGGGTAGCACAGATACGCAGTATTTT
TRBV30	TRBD1	-	TRBJ2-5	CACPRDSQETQYF	TGTGCCTGTCCCCGGGACAGTCAAGAGACCCAGTACTTC
TRBV11-3	TRBD1	-	TRBJ2-7	CASSSRTGRHEQYF	TGTGCCAGCAGCTCTCGGACAGGGAGACACGAGCAGTACTTC
TRBV3-1/TRBV3-2	-	-	TRBJ1-4	CASSLSVGGAGTNEKLFF	TGTGCCAGCAGCCTTTCCGTAGGTGGAGCAGGGACTAATGAAAAACTGTTTTTT
TRBV11-2	-	-	TRBJ1-2	CASSLDSGAYGYTF	TGTGCCAGCAGCTTAGACTCAGGGGCCTATGGCTACACCTTC
TRBV7-9	-	-	TRBJ1-3	CASGPKVISGNTIYF	TGTGCCAGCGGGCCTAAGGTCATCTCTGGAAACACCATATATTTT
TRBV27	TRBD1	-	TRBJ1-4	CASNPNRGREKLFF	TGTGCCAGCAACCCCAACAGGGGGCGTGAAAAACTGTTTTTT
TRBV18	TRBD2	-	TRBJ2-1	CASSSRTSGGSSYNEQFF	TGTGCCAGCTCATCCCGGACTAGCGGGGGGAGCTCCTACAATGAGCAGTTCTTC
TRBV28	-	-	TRBJ1-6	CASSLNSSPLHF	TGTGCCAGCAGTTTGAATAGTTCACCCCTCCACTTT
TRBV5-5	-	-	TRBJ1-1	CASSPRDTEAFF	TGTGCCAGCAGCCCACGGGACACTGAAGCTTTCTTT
TRBV4-1	-	-	TRBJ1-3	CASSQRPGFGNTIYF	TGCGCCAGCAGCCAACGGCCAGGTTTCGGAAACACCATATATTTT